One sample yielded the 14 T cell receptor beta chains listed below, sequenced in a study of post-analysis software for immune sequencing data (dated by TCRdb to the mid-2010s). Broad study findings and their caveats: Significantly higher frequencies in patients than in controls were found for five or six TRBV segments, including TRBV5-6, TRBV5-1 and TRBV20-1.

Their antigens are not known. Libraries were prepared through PCR. The run used an Illumina HiSeq 2500. Unique molecular identifiers were incorporated into TCR beta cDNA libraries to reduce PCR and sequencing biases. Clones were called with MiXCR by TCRdb after fastp trimmed the public reads at Q25, and only in-frame beta chains were retained. Each record represents a unique CDR3 protein, reported with the most common genes and DNA among its rows. The sample contains around 500,000 distinct CDR3 sequences, about a third of them found a single time. Around 5.9% of the sample comes from the top ten. Sequencing was carried out using blood. The receptors shown here come from a girl aged 2 to 17 with multiple sclerosis.

This clonotype was picked up a small number of times. This chain uses TRBV20-1 with TRBJ2-7; D is unclear. This CDR3 contains 12 residues. V lost 6 bases and J 4 bases, leaving 13 bases between the germline ends. Germline V gene data show CDR1 as DFQATT and CDR2 as SNEGSKA (reference sequence). Written as DNA, the CDR3 is TGCAGTGCCCGACCCGACCTGTACGAGCAGTACTTC. Translating gives CSARPDLYEQYF.

The sample holds a few counts of this clonotype. CDR3 DNA sequence: TGTGCCAGCAGCCCCGGATGGCTACAAGAGACCCAGTACTTC. Its protein product is CASSPGWLQETQYF. The V call is TRBV3-1, the J call TRBJ2-5, with unresolved D. The CDR3 extends over 14 amino acids. Between the trimmed V and J ends, which lost 4 bases and 2 bases, there was a span of 11 bases. The V gene's germline CDR1 is LGHDT and CDR2 YNNKEL (reference sequence).

The genes are TRBV15 and TRBJ1-2, with 9 positions matching TRBD1. The CDR3 is made up of 17 amino acids. Per germline, CDR1 LNHNV and CDR2 YYDKDF (reference sequence). The J segment lost 7 bases and the V segment lost 1 base, leaving 13 bases of the junction unmatched. CDR3 nucleotide sequence: TGTGCCACCAGCAGAGGTATGCCGGGACAGGGCTCTCGTGGCTACACCTTC. The encoded protein is CATSRGMPGQGSRGYTF.

This chain uses TRBV20-1 with TRBJ2-1; the match to TRBD2 covers 7 bases. V lost 0 bases, J lost 10 bases, and 12 bases stayed unmatched. The CDR3 loop spans 15 amino acids. CDR1 and CDR2 (germline): DFQATT, SNEGSKA (reference sequence). For the CDR3, the DNA is TGCAGTGCTAGAGAGATGACTAGCTCGAGGACCGAGCAGTTCTTC. Translation: CSAREMTSSRTEQFF.

The V and J genes are TRBV20-1 and TRBJ1-2; D gene ambiguous. The CDR3 totals 14 residues. Germline lookup yields CDR1 DFQATT and CDR2 SNEGSKA (reference sequence). V was shortened by 3 bases and J by 1 base, with 12 bases between the two germline ends. The CDR3 protein is CSASGNGLNYGYTF. The CDR3 DNA follows: TGCAGTGCTAGTGGAAACGGACTTAACTATGGCTACACCTTC.

This clonotype was detected many times. The rearrangement uses TRBV10-3 and TRBJ2-5, with D tentatively TRBD2 (5 bases). The CDR3 totals 15 residues. The germline gives CDR1 ENHRY, CDR2 SYGVKD. Trimming stripped 0 bases from V and 1 base from J, with 9 bases between. CDR3 residues: CAISESGEFQETQYF. For the CDR3, the DNA is TGTGCCATCAGTGAGTCCGGGGAGTTCCAAGAGACCCAGTACTTC.

By sample fraction, this clonotype is medium-sized. V and J are TRBV27 and TRBJ2-7; TRBD1 matches 7 bases. The J segment lost 0 bases and the V segment lost 6 bases, leaving 5 bases of the junction unmatched. The CDR3 is 14 residues long. Looked up from germline, CDR1 is MNHEY and CDR2 is SMNVEV (reference sequence). CDR3 protein: CASSGQDSSYEQYF. CDR3 coding DNA: TGTGCCAGCAGCGGACAGGATTCCTCCTACGAGCAGTACTTC.

The chain recombines TRBV12-3 or TRBV12-4 with TRBJ1-2, with D uncertain. With 5 bases removed from V and 4 bases from J, the gap between germline ends came to 29 bases. This CDR3 has 19 amino acids. The CDR3 nucleotides read TGTGCCAGCAGTCCTCCCCTCACTTGGCGGGCGGCGGCCGGCTATGGCTACACCTTC. As protein: CASSPPLTWRAAAGYGYTF.

Only a few counts were recorded for this clonotype. The chain carries TRBV20-1 and TRBJ2-1; 11 bases agree with TRBD2. The CDR3 consists of 15 residues. Unmatched junction bases numbered 10, after V lost 3 bases and J lost 9 bases. CDR1 is DFQATT, CDR2 SNEGSKA, per germline (reference sequence). CDR3 protein: CSASWASGGQGEQFF. CDR3 nucleotides: TGCAGTGCTAGTTGGGCTAGCGGGGGGCAGGGTGAGCAGTTCTTC.

The chain carries TRBV3-1 and TRBJ1-5, with D possibly being TRBD1 (5 bases). Between the trimmed V and J ends, which lost 5 bases and 7 bases, there was a span of 12 bases. The CDR3 has 13 amino acids. The germline V gene encodes CDR1 LGHDT and CDR2 YNNKEL (reference sequence). In nucleotides, the CDR3 is TGTGCCAGCAGCGCCTCAGGGAAACAGCCCCAGCATTTT. This sequence encodes CASSASGKQPQHF.

The chain joins TRBV7-3 to TRBJ2-2, with D possibly being TRBD1 (6 bases). CDR1 is SGHTA and CDR2 is FQGTGA in the germline V gene. The CDR3 extends over 14 amino acids. Deletions cut 2 bases from V and 9 bases from J, with 13 bases between. The DNA for the CDR3 is TGTGCCAGCAGCTTAGGTCAGGGGTCCCGGGAGCTGTTTTTT. Amino acid sequence: CASSLGQGSRELFF. Together with reference TRBV7-3 and TRBJ2-2, the CDR3 gives the full variable domain: GAGVSQTPSNKVTEKGKYVELRCDPISGHTALYWYRQSLGQGPEFLIYFQGTGAADDSGLPNDRFFAVRPEGSVSTLKIQRTERGDSAVYLCASSLGQGSRELFFGEGSRLTVL.

This clonotype has just a few counts. The chain's CDR3 is CASSSRGESYEQYF. The CDR3 region has the DNA TGCGCCAGCAGCTCGCGCGGGGAATCCTACGAGCAGTACTTC. V and J are TRBV5-1 and TRBJ2-7; possible D gene TRBD2, 6 bases. Germline CDR1 is SGHRS and CDR2 is YFSETQ. The CDR3 runs 14 residues. Trimming took 3 bases from V and 1 from J, leaving 11 bases between them.

The rearrangement links TRBV20-1 to TRBJ1-2, with 8 bases identical to TRBD1. CDR3 length: 12 amino acids. Germline V gene lookup returns CDR1 DFQATT and CDR2 SNEGSKA (reference sequence). The junction had 5 bases not matched to a gene; V was cut back by 8 bases and J by 3 bases. Written as DNA, the CDR3 is TGCAGTAGCAGGGGGCAATACTATGGCTACACCTTC. Translation: CSSRGQYYGYTF.

The chain is built from TRBV20-1 and TRBJ2-5; TRBD2 matches at 9 bases. The J call is in doubt because the DNA end fits TRBJ2-7 better. This CDR3 has 15 residues. The V gene's germline CDR1 is DFQATT and CDR2 SNEGSKA (reference sequence). CDR3 DNA: TGCAGTGCTAGTGAAATTAGCGGGGGATTATACGAGCAGTACTTC. Its translation: CSASEISGGLYEQYF.